This TCR beta chain came from a study of blood T cell repertoires in COVID-19. Study context: Specimens from acute and convalescent COVID-19 originated in the United States, Italy and Spain. The analysed material was cDNA or gDNA that came from T cells, B-cell-depleted T cells, or PBMCs.

Looked up from germline, CDR1 is LGHDT and CDR2 is YNNKEL (reference sequence). With 4 bases removed from V and 5 bases from J, the gap between germline ends came to 19 bases. The CDR3 extends over 16 amino acids. As handled by the study authors: Reference gene primer amplification in the assay estimated nucleated cell counts. Profiling relied on immunoSEQ multiplex PCR, and the TCRdb table lists in-frame clones only, not all of them. V, J and clone size are taken as reported in that table, and D and trimming were inferred from the DNA itself. Of some 180,000 clones in the sample, approximately 87% were seen once.

The sample consisted of peripheral blood. The rearrangement joins TRBV3-1 (or the pseudogene TRBV3-2) to TRBJ2-3; tentatively, D is TRBD2 (5 bases). The source of this sequence is a man between 70 and 80 years old with active or convalescent COVID-19. Here the CDR3 DNA reads TGTGCCAGCAGCCTCGTGCTGGGTCCCCGGGGAGATACGCAGTATTTT. This encodes CASSLVLGPRGDTQYF.